These 21 T cell receptor beta chains originate from one sample sequenced in a study of T cell repertoires in cytomegalovirus infection. TCRdb re-derived calls from the reads in MiXCR, one entry per CDR3 protein. The sample has 200,000 or so distinct CDR3 sequences, approximately 38% seen once; the top ten hold approximately 59%. What these receptors recognize is not known. Sequencing was performed on CD8+ T cells from cultured PBMCs, taken from culture after CMV antigen stimulation. The receptor source for this set is a human donor in good health (CMV status not recorded). Some clones in this sample may be carry-over from other donors' samples.

This clonotype occurred a few times. The rearrangement links TRBV12-3 or TRBV12-4 to TRBJ2-5; 10 positions agree with TRBD2. This CDR3 is built from 15 residues. The J segment lost 4 bases and the V segment lost 6 bases, leaving 8 bases of the junction unmatched. CDR3 sequence (DNA): TGTGCCAGCAGGGGGAAAAGACTAGCGGGAGAGACCCAGTACTTC. Protein: CASRGKRLAGETQYF.

This clonotype was detected a few times. V usage is TRBV7-9 and J usage is TRBJ1-1; possible D gene TRBD1, 5 bases. CDR3 length: 16 residues. Per germline, CDR1 SEHNR and CDR2 FQNEAQ (reference sequence). V was shortened by 5 bases and J by 1 base, with 17 bases between the two germline ends. The CDR3 loop reads CASSNRGRPKNTEAFF. CDR3 nucleotide sequence: TGTGCCAGCAGCAACCGGGGCCGACCTAAGAACACTGAAGCTTTCTTT.

This clonotype has a handful of counts. The genes are TRBV11-1 and TRBJ2-1; TRBD2 aligns across 10 bases. The trim removed 5 bases at V and 6 bases at J, leaving 10 bases unmatched. The CDR3 has 16 amino acids. Germline CDR1 SGHAT, CDR2 FQDESV (reference sequence). This CDR3 reads CASSPFGLADGNEQFF. CDR3 in DNA: TGTGCCAGCAGCCCTTTCGGACTAGCGGACGGCAATGAGCAGTTCTTC.

The V call is TRBV27, the J call TRBJ1-1, with D hard to call. In germline, CDR1 is MNHEY, CDR2 SMNVEV (reference sequence). Trimming cost V 4 bases and J 1 base, with 10 bases left between them. CDR3 length equals 14 residues. The CDR3 DNA sequence: TGTGCCAGCAGTTCCTCGGACGGGAACACTGAAGCTTTCTTT. Its translation: CASSSSDGNTEAFF.

This clonotype was seen a few times. The V and J genes are TRBV20-1 and TRBJ1-1; maybe TRBD1 (5 bases). Between the trimmed V and J ends, which lost 3 bases and 3 bases, there was a span of 11 bases. This CDR3 region has 13 residues. The germline V gene has CDR1 DFQATT and CDR2 SNEGSKA (reference sequence). CDR3 sequence reads: CSARPRGDTEAFF. In DNA form, the CDR3 reads TGCAGTGCTAGGCCCCGGGGGGACACTGAAGCTTTCTTT.

The chain couples TRBV11-2 to TRBJ1-1; 7 positions match TRBD1. This CDR3 is 15 amino acids long. Germline values: CDR1 SGHAT, CDR2 FQNNGV. V lost 4 bases, J lost 4 bases, and 9 bases stayed unmatched. CDR3 bases: TGTGCCAGCAGCTCCCTAGACAGGGATGGCACTGAAGCTTTCTTT. Amino acid sequence: CASSSLDRDGTEAFF.

The chain combines TRBV11-2 with TRBJ1-4; D call uncertain. The germline V and J ends were trimmed by 5 bases and 5 bases, with 3 bases remaining between them. There are 11 residues in the CDR3. From germline, CDR1 is SGHAT and CDR2 FQNNGV. The chain's CDR3 is CASSQNEKLFF. In DNA, the CDR3 is TGTGCCAGCAGCCAGAATGAAAAACTGTTTTTT.

This clonotype was found a few times. CDR3 coding DNA: TGTGCCAGCAGGTCACAGGGACCCGGGGAGCTGTTTTTT. It codes for CASRSQGPGELFF. The chain recombines TRBV7-9 with TRBJ2-2; D perhaps matches TRBD1 (6 bases). Trimming pared 6 bases from V and 6 bases from J, leaving 11 bases between. The length of the CDR3 is 13 residues. Germline CDR1 SEHNR, CDR2 FQNEAQ (reference sequence).

This clonotype was seen more than once but under ten times. V is TRBV7-6 and J is TRBJ1-1, with unresolved D. The CDR3 consists of 15 residues. CDR1 is SGHVS and CDR2 is FNYEAQ in the germline V gene. V lost 1 base to trimming and J lost 1 base, with 10 bases between them. The CDR3 is CASSLVLEGNTEAFF. CDR3 nucleotides: TGTGCCAGCAGCTTAGTTCTCGAGGGGAACACTGAAGCTTTCTTT. Variable domain in full (rest from reference TRBV7-6 and TRBJ1-1): GAGVSQSPRYKVTKRGQDVALRCDPISGHVSLYWYRQALGQGPEFLTYFNYEAQQDKSGLPNDRFSAERPEGSISTLTIQRTEQRDSAMYRCASSLVLEGNTEAFFGQGTRLTVV.

In its sample, this clonotype was seen a few times. V and J are TRBV7-6 and TRBJ2-1; 10 bases fit TRBD2. V was clipped by 5 bases and J by 0 bases; unmatched bases: 13. Germline CDR1 and CDR2: SGHVS and FNYEAQ. CDR3 length: 19 amino acids. CDR3 in amino acids: CASSPGASGRVSSYNEQFF. The CDR3 bases are TGTGCCAGCAGCCCCGGAGCTAGCGGGAGAGTTAGCTCCTACAATGAGCAGTTCTTC. Full variable domain (missing parts from reference TRBV7-6 and TRBJ2-1): GAGVSQSPRYKVTKRGQDVALRCDPISGHVSLYWYRQALGQGPEFLTYFNYEAQQDKSGLPNDRFSAERPEGSISTLTIQRTEQRDSAMYRCASSPGASGRVSSYNEQFFGPGTRLTVL.

CDR3 nucleotide sequence: TGTGCCAGTCGGACAGGGGCTAACACCGGGGAGCTGTTTTTT. This sequence encodes CASRTGANTGELFF. The rearrangement uses TRBV19 and TRBJ2-2; 9 bases line up with TRBD1. From germline, CDR1 is LNHDA and CDR2 SQIVND (reference sequence). This CDR3 contains 14 residues. V trimming: 8 bases; J trimming: 2 bases; junction bases outside the gene matches: 3.

The chain couples TRBV27 to TRBJ2-5; possibly TRBD1 for D (6 bases). Germline CDR1 and CDR2: MNHEY and SMNVEV (reference sequence). V dropped 6 bases and J dropped 1 base, with 9 bases sitting between them. This CDR3 has 13 residues. CDR3 bases: TGTGCCAGCAGGGAAGGGGGCCAAGAGACCCAGTACTTC. Protein sequence: CASREGGQETQYF.

There are a few counts of this clonotype. The chain joins TRBV27 to TRBJ1-2; a possible D gene is TRBD1 (5 bases). CDR1 MNHEY and CDR2 SMNVEV come from the germline V gene (reference sequence). Trimming removed 5 bases at V and 2 bases at J, with 21 bases between. The CDR3 is 17 amino acids. The CDR3 loop is CASSDLMEGRYNYGYTF. DNA of the CDR3: TGTGCCAGCAGTGACCTAATGGAGGGGCGATACAACTATGGCTACACCTTC.

A few counts support this clonotype. The rearrangement links TRBV7-6 to TRBJ2-1; D ambiguous. Trimming stripped 1 base from V and 2 bases from J, with 9 bases between. Germline lookup yields CDR1 SGHVS and CDR2 FNYEAQ. The CDR3 spans 15 residues. The CDR3 bases are TGTGCCAGCAGCTTAGTCAGGATTACCTACAATGAGCAGTTCTTC. Translating gives CASSLVRITYNEQFF. The whole variable domain, remainder taken from reference TRBV7-6 and TRBJ2-1, is GAGVSQSPRYKVTKRGQDVALRCDPISGHVSLYWYRQALGQGPEFLTYFNYEAQQDKSGLPNDRFSAERPEGSISTLTIQRTEQRDSAMYRCASSLVRITYNEQFFGPGTRLTVL.

The V call is TRBV9, the J call TRBJ1-1, with 8 bases identical to TRBD1. The trim removed 0 bases at V and 0 bases at J, leaving 4 bases unmatched. Germline V gene sequence: CDR1 SGDLS, CDR2 YYNGEE. The CDR3 sequence is 16 residues long. The CDR3 sequence: CASSVAGRGLNTEAFF. The CDR3 DNA reads as TGTGCCAGCAGCGTAGCGGGCAGGGGGCTGAACACTGAAGCTTTCTTT.

This clonotype was observed many times. This chain connects TRBV6-1 to TRBJ1-4, with D hard to call. The germline V and J ends were trimmed by 3 bases and 11 bases, with 13 bases remaining between them. The CDR3 is 13 amino acids. The germline CDR1 and CDR2 sequences are MNHNS and SASEGT. CDR3 sequence (DNA): TGTGCCAGCAGTGATTTGACTGTACCCAAACTGTTTTTT. Its protein is CASSDLTVPKLFF.

A remark on this clonotype: A read error may produce the germline difference seen at one junction end. The chain couples TRBV20-1 to TRBJ2-1, with 10 bases matching TRBD2. Germline lookup yields CDR1 DFQATT and CDR2 SNEGSKA (reference sequence). There are 15 residues in the CDR3. The CDR3 loop is CSARGLAEAYNEQFF. Here the CDR3 DNA reads TGTAGTGCTAGAGGACTAGCGGAGGCCTACAATGAGCAGTTCTTC.

The chain has TRBV12-3 or TRBV12-4 and TRBJ1-6; perhaps TRBD1 as D (6 bases). The CDR3 runs to 15 residues. Trimming cost V 4 bases and J 2 bases, with 9 bases left between them. The CDR3 nucleotides read TGTGCCAGCAGTTCAACAGGGACCTATAATTCACCCCTCCACTTT. It yields the protein CASSSTGTYNSPLHF.

The V and J genes are TRBV10-2 and TRBJ1-1; tentative D call: TRBD1 (5 bases). CDR1 is WSHSY and CDR2 is SAAADI in the germline V gene. CDR3 size: 16 residues. V dropped 0 bases and J dropped 3 bases, with 14 bases sitting between them. The CDR3 nucleotides read TGCGCCAGCAGTGAGTCAGGGTCAGCCAGGGACACTGAAGCTTTCTTT. Its protein is CASSESGSARDTEAFF.

V and J are TRBV7-6 and TRBJ2-2; D gene ambiguous. The germline V and J ends were trimmed by 2 bases and 6 bases, with 19 bases remaining between them. The CDR3 loop spans 17 amino acids. Germline values: CDR1 SGHVS, CDR2 FNYEAQ. CDR3 in amino acids: CASSLKFVRTDPGELFF. The DNA for the CDR3 is TGTGCCAGCAGCTTAAAGTTTGTCAGAACGGACCCCGGGGAGCTGTTTTTT.

This clonotype has only a few counts. The V call is TRBV12-3 or TRBV12-4, the J call TRBJ2-5, with 7 bases matching TRBD2. The CDR3 sequence is 18 residues long. The ends lost 0 bases at V and 1 base at J; junction bases unmatched: 11. In DNA, the CDR3 is TGTGCCAGCAGTTTAGCCACTCTCCCCGGGGGGTTCCAAGAGACCCAGTACTTC. It specifies CASSLATLPGGFQETQYF.